The present TCR beta chain was sequenced within a study of response to subunit inactivated influenza vaccine. Study conclusions and caveats: Authors suggested each seasonal flu vaccination may recruit only limited numbers of new T cells.

In regard to this clonotype: Its cognate antigen is unknown.

TCRdb analysed the RT-PCR reads with MiXCR anew, one entry per CDR3 protein. The sample records 400,000 to 650,000 distinct CDR3 sequences, 7.2% being singletons. This CDR3 has 12 amino acids. Deletions cut 5 bases from V and 6 bases from J, with 7 bases between. CDR1 is MDHEN and CDR2 is SYDVKM in the germline V gene. The gene calls are TRBV28 and TRBJ2-2, with D tentatively TRBD1 (6 bases). This TCR derives from a man aged 50 to 69 who received an inactivated influenza vaccine. Sequenced here: PBMCs from blood, sampled around 2 years after vaccination. CDR3 region: CASSTGPGELFF. As DNA, the CDR3 is TGTGCCAGCAGTACAGGGCCCGGGGAGCTGTTTTTT. The full variable domain, completed using reference TRBV28 and TRBJ2-2, is DVKVTQSSRYLVKRTGEKVFLECVQDMDHENMFWYRQDPGLGLRLIYFSYDVKMKEKGDIPEGYSVSREKKERFSLILESASTNQTSMYLCASSTGPGELFFGEGSRLTVL.